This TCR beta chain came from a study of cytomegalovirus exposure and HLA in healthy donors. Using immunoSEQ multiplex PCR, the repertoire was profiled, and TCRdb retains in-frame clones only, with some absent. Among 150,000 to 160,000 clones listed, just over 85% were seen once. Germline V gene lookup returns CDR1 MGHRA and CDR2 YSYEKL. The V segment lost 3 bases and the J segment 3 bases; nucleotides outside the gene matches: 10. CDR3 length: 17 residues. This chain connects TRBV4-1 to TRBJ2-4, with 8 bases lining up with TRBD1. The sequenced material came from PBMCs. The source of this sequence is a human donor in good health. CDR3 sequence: CASSQVGQGVGKNIQYF. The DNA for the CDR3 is TGCGCCAGCAGCCAGGTAGGACAGGGAGTTGGCAAAAACATTCAGTACTTC.